The present entry profiles one T cell receptor beta chain with its context. TRB was amplified by touch-down multiplex PCR, primer pools A and B combined. TCRdb re-called the multiplex PCR reads, yielding one record per CDR3 amino acid sequence without DNA. This repertoire includes some 7,200 distinct CDR3 sequences. Roughly 40,000 genome equivalents of blood DNA were amplified for TRB. This entry comes from a study of T cell clusters in autoimmune cytopenias. The V gene's germline CDR1 is PRHDT and CDR2 FYEKMQ (reference sequence). This CDR3 is 13 amino acids long. This sample was also put to use in a study of T cell repertoires in aging, cancer and after chemotherapy. That source reports: Healthy donor repertoires were recorded over several months to years and showed clear clonal overlap. The whole study produced a dataset of some 10 million TCR reads. These repertoire data do not allow conclusions about immunological memory after chemotherapy.

This chain connects TRBV13 to TRBJ1-2. This sequence originates from a human donor in good health. Sequencing was carried out using peripheral blood. The CDR3 is CASSLEAVYGYTF.